This TCR beta chain was found in a study of blood T cell repertoires in COVID-19. Profiled with immunoSEQ multiplex PCR; TCRdb holds only in-frame clones, not every one. This sample has fewer than 150,000 clones; around nine tenths occur once, and the top ten carry about 1%. The germline gives CDR1 SNHLY, CDR2 FYNNEI. Trimming pared 8 bases from V and 7 bases from J, leaving 21 bases between. This CDR3 is 15 amino acids long. The sample taken for sequencing was peripheral blood. The sequence came from a woman aged 50 to 60 with active or convalescent COVID-19. The V and J genes are TRBV2 and TRBJ2-1; unclear D gene. CDR3 in DNA: TGTGCCAGCCGAGACCTATCCCTAGAGGTAAATGAGCAGTTCTTC. This codes for CASRDLSLEVNEQFF.